Shown below are 22 T cell receptor beta chains from a single sample sequenced in a study of blood T cell repertoires in COVID-19. Profiled with immunoSEQ multiplex PCR; TCRdb holds only in-frame clones, not every one. The top ten hold under 35% of the sample, which has 40,000 to 55,000 clones, about 85% seen once. The sample taken for sequencing was peripheral blood. All receptors come from a woman older than 75 with acute or convalescent COVID-19.

The rearrangement links TRBV7-2 to TRBJ2-7; D remains ambiguous. This CDR3 comprises 12 residues. CDR1 SGHTA and CDR2 FQGNSA come from the germline V gene. V lost 2 bases, J lost 2 bases, and 4 bases lay in between. The CDR3 protein is CASSLSAYEQYF. Written as DNA, the CDR3 is TGTGCCAGCAGCTTATCCGCCTACGAGCAGTACTTC.

This sequence joins TRBV19 and TRBJ2-1, with 9 bases lining up with TRBD2. Germline lookup yields CDR1 LNHDA and CDR2 SQIVND (reference sequence). V shed 7 bases, J shed 6 bases, and the junction held 4 bases outside the gene matches. This CDR3 spans 13 amino acids. The CDR3 region has the DNA TGTGCCAGTAAGGCGGGAGGGGGCAATGAGCAGTTCTTC. As protein: CASKAGGGNEQFF.

V gene TRBV27 combines with J gene TRBJ1-1; TRBD1 matches at 10 bases. The V gene's germline CDR1 is MNHEY and CDR2 SMNVEV (reference sequence). The CDR3 covers 19 residues. J was trimmed by 0 bases and V by 2 bases; bases with no gene match: 12. The CDR3 is CASSLVGGQGIIMNTEAFF. CDR3 sequence (DNA): TGTGCCAGCAGTTTAGTAGGGGGACAGGGGATAATCATGAACACTGAAGCTTTCTTT.

This sequence joins TRBV30 and TRBJ2-2; 9 nucleotides line up with TRBD2. The CDR3 consists of 16 residues. Germline V CDR1 and CDR2: GTSNPN, SVGIG (reference sequence). The junction had 3 bases not matched to a gene; V was cut back by 1 base and J by 0 bases. CDR3 loop: CAWSGLAGSNTGELFF. CDR3 in DNA: TGTGCCTGGAGTGGTCTAGCGGGATCGAACACCGGGGAGCTGTTTTTT.

The V and J genes are TRBV11-2 and TRBJ2-2, with 12 nucleotides matching TRBD2. Trimming at V came to 5 bases and at J to 15 bases, leaving 7 bases not matched to a gene. The CDR3 contains 13 residues. The V gene's germline CDR1 is SGHAT and CDR2 FQNNGV. The CDR3 DNA sequence: TGTGCCAGCAGCCCAGGACTAGCGGGGAGGGTGTTTTTT. Residues: CASSPGLAGRVFF.

The V gene is TRBV7-2, the J gene TRBJ2-3; D might be TRBD2 (6 bases). The CDR3 consists of 15 residues. Trimming removed 2 bases from V and 2 bases from J, with 11 bases in between. Germline CDR1 SGHTA, CDR2 FQGNSA. This chain's CDR3 is CASSLWTTNTDTQYF. The CDR3 DNA reads as TGTGCCAGCAGCTTATGGACTACGAACACAGATACGCAGTATTTT.

The genes are TRBV12-3 or TRBV12-4 and TRBJ2-5, with a tentative D call TRBD2 (5 bases). The length of the CDR3 is 13 residues. V lost 6 bases to trimming and J lost 5 bases, with 13 bases between them. The CDR3 protein is CASSLLAPETQYF. DNA of the CDR3: TGTGCCAGCAGCCTCCTAGCACCCGAGACCCAGTACTTC.

The genes are TRBV5-1 and TRBJ1-1, with D tentatively TRBD1 (6 bases). CDR3 length: 12 residues. V shed 2 bases and J shed 8 bases, with 10 bases lying between them. CDR1 and CDR2 from the germline V gene are SGHRS and YFSETQ. This CDR3 reads CASSLWDNEAFF. Here the CDR3 DNA reads TGCGCCAGCAGCTTATGGGACAACGAAGCTTTCTTT. The variable domain in full, with the rest retrieved from reference TRBV5-1 and TRBJ1-1, is KAGVTQTPRYLIKTRGQQVTLSCSPISGHRSVSWYQQTPGQGLQFLFEYFSETQRNKGNFPGRFSGRQFSNSRSEMNVSTLELGDSALYLCASSLWDNEAFFGQGTRLTVV.

The rearrangement links TRBV3-1 (or the pseudogene TRBV3-2) to TRBJ2-1; TRBD2 matches at 7 bases. Trimming cost V 0 bases and J 4 bases; bases outside gene matches: 9. The CDR3 contains 17 residues. Germline V gene data show CDR1 as LGHDT and CDR2 as YNNKEL (reference sequence). In DNA form, the CDR3 reads TGTGCCAGCAGCCAAGACGTCACTAGCGCAAAATACAATGAGCAGTTCTTC. This translates into CASSQDVTSAKYNEQFF.

The gene calls are TRBV5-1 and TRBJ2-7; 8 nucleotides line up with TRBD2. The CDR3 totals 15 residues. The V gene's germline CDR1 is SGHRS and CDR2 YFSETQ. With 5 bases clipped from V and 1 base from J, the junction kept 8 bases outside the gene matches. In DNA form, the CDR3 reads TGCGCCAGCAGTACCGGGACTAGTTCTTCCTACGAGCAGTACTTC. This encodes CASSTGTSSSYEQYF.

The chain links TRBV19 to TRBJ1-4, with 7 bases fitting TRBD1. The germline CDR1 and CDR2 sequences are LNHDA and SQIVND (reference sequence). The CDR3 is made up of 15 amino acids. V was clipped by 3 bases and J by 8 bases; unmatched bases: 9. The CDR3 spells CASSIPWAGGEKLFF. The CDR3 bases are TGTGCCAGTAGTATCCCCTGGGCAGGGGGAGAAAAACTGTTTTTT.

This CDR3 reads CAIRGTGDGEQYF. In DNA, the CDR3 is TGTGCCATCAGGGGGACAGGGGACGGGGAGCAGTACTTC. The rearrangement joins TRBV10-3 to TRBJ2-7; 10 bases agree with TRBD1. The CDR3 has 13 residues. Germline V gene data show CDR1 as ENHRY and CDR2 as SYGVKD. The trim removed 6 bases at V and 7 bases at J, leaving 6 bases unmatched.

The chain carries TRBV2 and TRBJ2-5; 12 bases are a match to TRBD2. After removal of 2 bases from V and 4 bases from J, the junction contained 11 bases not matched to a gene. The CDR3 consists of 18 residues. Germline V gene data show CDR1 as SNHLY and CDR2 as FYNNEI. In DNA form, the CDR3 reads TGTGCCAGCAGTGAACGCCCTAGCGGGAGGGCCGGGGGAGAGACCCAGTACTTC. Translation: CASSERPSGRAGGETQYF.

This clone occurred once. The chain is built from TRBV5-1 and TRBJ2-1, with TRBD2 matching over 7 bases. The V gene end was trimmed by 4 bases and the J gene end by 5 bases; junction bases not matched to a gene: 12. Germline V gene sequence: CDR1 SGHRS, CDR2 YFSETQ. The CDR3 runs 16 residues. CDR3 in DNA: TGCGCCAGCAGCCTGTCGACGGGACTATCAAACAATGAGCAGTTCTTC. Translating it yields CASSLSTGLSNNEQFF.

This clone was seen a few times. The rearrangement uses TRBV2 and TRBJ2-3; 7 bases align to TRBD2. V shed 3 bases, J shed 0 bases, and the junction held 9 bases outside the gene matches. The CDR3 is 17 amino acids. Germline V gene lookup returns CDR1 SNHLY and CDR2 FYNNEI. CDR3 in amino acids: CASSDSLAGESTDTQYF. The CDR3 DNA reads TGTGCCAGCAGTGATTCACTGGCGGGAGAGAGCACAGATACGCAGTATTTT.

The chain recombines TRBV7-6 with TRBJ2-5; a weak D match, TRBD2 (5 bases). Germline V gene sequence: CDR1 SGHVS, CDR2 FNYEAQ. The CDR3 totals 15 residues. The ends were cut back, 4 bases at V and 2 bases at J, with 14 bases in the middle. The DNA for the CDR3 is TGTGCCAGCAGCTCGTCAGCGAGACTACAAGAGACCCAGTACTTC. This encodes CASSSSARLQETQYF.

The chain is built from TRBV12-3 or TRBV12-4 and TRBJ2-7; 7 nucleotides line up with TRBD1. With V trimmed by 5 bases and J by 4 bases, 5 bases remained unmatched. The CDR3 has 13 residues. The CDR3 DNA follows: TGTGCCAGCAGTCAGACAGGGTGGTACGAGCAGTACTTC. This gives the protein CASSQTGWYEQYF.

The chain couples TRBV5-6 to TRBJ2-2; possible D gene TRBD1, 5 bases. Germline V gene lookup returns CDR1 SGHDT and CDR2 YYEEEE. V was pared by 4 bases and J by 0 bases, with 7 bases between. The CDR3 sequence is 14 residues long. CDR3 protein: CASSKTANTGELFF. CDR3 sequence (DNA): TGTGCCAGCAGCAAGACAGCGAACACCGGGGAGCTGTTTTTT.

This chain links TRBV19 with TRBJ1-4; D remains unclear. Per the germline V gene, CDR1 is LNHDA and CDR2 is SQIVND (reference sequence). V was shortened by 3 bases and J by 10 bases, with 12 bases between the two germline ends. The CDR3 totals 13 residues. CDR3 coding DNA: TGTGCCAGTAGTATCGGAGGGTTTGGAAAACTGTTTTTT. The encoded protein is CASSIGGFGKLFF.

The chain carries TRBV5-4 and TRBJ2-2, with 7 bases that match TRBD1. V shed 4 bases, J shed 6 bases, and the junction held 3 bases outside the gene matches. CDR1 is SGHNT and CDR2 is YYREEE in the germline V gene (reference sequence). CDR3 length: 13 residues. This chain's CDR3 is CASSNTGAGELFF. CDR3 DNA: TGTGCCAGCAGCAACACAGGGGCCGGGGAGCTGTTTTTT.

The chain is built from TRBV10-1 and TRBJ2-1; possible D gene TRBD2, 5 bases. V was trimmed by 4 bases and J by 2 bases, leaving 12 bases between them. The CDR3 has 15 amino acids. Germline CDR1 and CDR2: WNHNN and SYGVQD (reference sequence). The CDR3 sequence: CASSARTGPYNEQFF. CDR3 DNA: TGCGCCAGCAGTGCGCGGACTGGTCCCTACAATGAGCAGTTCTTC.

The rearrangement uses TRBV5-1 and TRBJ2-5, with 9 bases that match TRBD2. CDR1 and CDR2 (germline): SGHRS, YFSETQ. Germline trimming cut 4 bases from V and 3 bases from J; bases unmatched to any gene: 4. CDR3 length: 14 residues. CDR3 nucleotides: TGCGCCAGCAGCCTCCGACTAGCGGAAGAGACCCAGTACTTC. This encodes CASSLRLAEETQYF.